This T cell receptor beta chain was sequenced in a study of OX40 agonist ivuxolimab in advanced cancers. Study background: Patients received ivuxolimab, an agonistic anti-OX40 (CD134) antibody.

The repertoire was sequenced with immunoSEQ multiplex PCR; TCRdb's copy has only in-frame clones and lacks some. The sample lists fewer than 70,000 clones, around four fifths occurring once. V was pared by 2 bases and J by 4 bases, with 19 bases between. CDR1 and CDR2 (germline): SGHRS, YFSETQ. The CDR3 is made up of 16 amino acids. Sample: CD4+ or CD8+ T cells sorted from blood, taken in a trial of the OX40 agonist ivuxolimab. The chain couples TRBV5-1 to TRBJ2-7; D possibly corresponds to TRBD2 (6 bases). This clonotype originated in an adult with an advanced solid tumor such as melanoma, head and neck, liver or kidney cancer. Written as DNA, the CDR3 is TGCGCCAGCAGCTTTTTGAGGAGGGGAGAGGGGTACGAGCAGTACTTC. Its protein is CASSFLRRGEGYEQYF.